The sequence of this TCR beta chain was determined in a study of blood T cell repertoires in COVID-19. Across the whole study: From the United States, Italy and Spain came samples of acute and convalescent COVID-19. From T cells, B-cell-depleted T cells, or PBMCs came the material, which was cDNA or gDNA.

Recruitment covered about 25 US areas and drew participants whose ages spanned about 18 to 90 years. V was clipped by 6 bases and J by 1 base, with 9 bases between them. The CDR3 has 13 amino acids. Germline V gene sequence: CDR1 MNHEY, CDR2 SVGAGI. This table comes from immunoSEQ multiplex PCR, and its TCRdb copy is limited to in-frame clones, with some not included. The table lists roughly 160,000 clones, 79% of them singletons. The chain has TRBV6-5 and TRBJ1-1, with D possibly matching TRBD1 (6 bases). The sample consisted of PBMCs or T cells enriched from blood (not recorded which). The sequence derives from a woman aged 65 to 85 in a cohort exposed to, infected with or recovered from COVID-19 (not recorded which). The CDR3 DNA sequence: TGTGCCAGCAGCAACAGGGAGAACACTGAAGCTTTCTTT. Amino acid sequence: CASSNRENTEAFF.